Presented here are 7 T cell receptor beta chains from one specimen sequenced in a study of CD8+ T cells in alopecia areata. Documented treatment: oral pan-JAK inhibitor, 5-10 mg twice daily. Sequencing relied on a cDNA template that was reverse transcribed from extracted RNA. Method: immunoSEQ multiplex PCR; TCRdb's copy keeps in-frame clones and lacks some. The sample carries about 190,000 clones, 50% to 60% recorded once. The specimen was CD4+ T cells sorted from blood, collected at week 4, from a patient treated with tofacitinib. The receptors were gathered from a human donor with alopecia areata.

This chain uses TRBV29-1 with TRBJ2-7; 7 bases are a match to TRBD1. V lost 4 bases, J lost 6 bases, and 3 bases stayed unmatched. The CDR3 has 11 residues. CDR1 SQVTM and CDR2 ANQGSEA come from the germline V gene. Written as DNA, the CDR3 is TGCAGCGTTGGTAGGGGGCGCGAGCAGTACTTC. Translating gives CSVGRGREQYF.

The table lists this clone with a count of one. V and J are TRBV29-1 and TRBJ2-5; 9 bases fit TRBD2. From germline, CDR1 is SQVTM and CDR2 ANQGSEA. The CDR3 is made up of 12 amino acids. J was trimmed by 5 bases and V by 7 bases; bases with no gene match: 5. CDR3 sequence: CSGREGRETQYF. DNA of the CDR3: TGCAGCGGGCGGGAGGGCCGGGAGACCCAGTACTTC. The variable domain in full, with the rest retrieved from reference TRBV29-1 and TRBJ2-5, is SAVISQKPSRDICQRGTSLTIQCQVDSQVTMMFWYRQQPGQSLTLIATANQGSEATYESGFVIDKFPISRPNLTFSTLTVSNMSPEDSSIYLCSGREGRETQYFGPGTRLLVL.

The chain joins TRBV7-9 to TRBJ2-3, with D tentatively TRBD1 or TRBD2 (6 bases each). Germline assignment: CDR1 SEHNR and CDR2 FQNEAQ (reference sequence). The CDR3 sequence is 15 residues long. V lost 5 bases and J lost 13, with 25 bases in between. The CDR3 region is CASSRDSGAPLGEYF. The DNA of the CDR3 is TGTGCCAGCAGCCGTGATTCGGGGGCCCCCTTGGGGGAGTATTTT. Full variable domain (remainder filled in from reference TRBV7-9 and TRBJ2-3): DTGVSQNPRHKITKRGQNVTFRCDPISEHNRLYWYRQTLGQGPEFLTYFQNEAQLEKSRLLSDRFSAERPKGSFSTLEIQRTEQGDSAMYLCASSRDSGAPLGEYFGPGTRLTVL.

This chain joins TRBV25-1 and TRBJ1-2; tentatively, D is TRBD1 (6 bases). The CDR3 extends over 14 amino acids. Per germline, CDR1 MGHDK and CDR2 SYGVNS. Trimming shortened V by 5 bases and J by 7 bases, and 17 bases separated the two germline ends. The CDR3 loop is CASSNAGVGAGYTF. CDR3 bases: TGTGCCAGCAGTAATGCAGGGGTAGGTGCTGGCTACACCTTC.

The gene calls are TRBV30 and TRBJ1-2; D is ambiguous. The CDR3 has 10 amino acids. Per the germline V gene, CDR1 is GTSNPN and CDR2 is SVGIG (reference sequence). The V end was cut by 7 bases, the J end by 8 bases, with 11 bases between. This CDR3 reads CAYGYAGYTF. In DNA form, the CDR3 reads TGTGCCTACGGGTACGCGGGCTACACCTTC.

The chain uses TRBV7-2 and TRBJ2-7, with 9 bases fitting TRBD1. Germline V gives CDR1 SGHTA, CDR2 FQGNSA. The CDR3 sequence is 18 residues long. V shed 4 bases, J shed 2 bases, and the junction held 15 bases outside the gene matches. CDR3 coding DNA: TGTGCCAGCAGCTACACGGGACAGGGTCCCGTACTCACCTACGAGCAGTACTTC. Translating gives CASSYTGQGPVLTYEQYF.

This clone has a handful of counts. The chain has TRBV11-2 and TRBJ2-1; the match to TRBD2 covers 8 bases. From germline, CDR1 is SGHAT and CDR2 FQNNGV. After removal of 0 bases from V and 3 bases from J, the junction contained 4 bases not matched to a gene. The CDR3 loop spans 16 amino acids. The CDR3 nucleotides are TGTGCCAGCAGCTTAGAAGCTCTAGCGGGCTACAATGAGCAGTTCTTC. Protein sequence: CASSLEALAGYNEQFF.